This T cell receptor (beta chain) was documented in a study of PD-L1 blockade in urothelial cancer. Across the whole study: Blood drawn 3 weeks (second dose) and 6 weeks after treatment start was analyzed. T cells numbered a median of around 150,000 in the blood samples. General study findings and limits: It was durable-benefit patients whose tumor-associated blood clones expanded more at 3 weeks.

In this sample, this clone turned up once. Its antigen is unidentified. PCRs each included synthetic TCR analog templates spiked in. Assay: immunoSEQ multiplex PCR; the TCRdb copy retains only in-frame clones and omits some. The table shows about 88,000 clones, with around nine tenths occurring only once. Per germline, CDR1 MNHNY and CDR2 SVGAGI (reference sequence). The CDR3 extends over 16 amino acids. The V gene end was trimmed by 7 bases and the J gene end by 3 bases; junction bases not matched to a gene: 6. The sequences come from PBMCs, collected around atezolizumab (anti-PD-L1) treatment. The chain couples TRBV6-6 to TRBJ2-7, with 16 bases lining up with TRBD2. This TCR came from a man aged 55 to 70 with urothelial cancer. The CDR3 reads CASTGTSGGARYEQYF. The CDR3 DNA follows: TGTGCCAGCACCGGGACTAGCGGGGGGGCACGCTACGAGCAGTACTTC.